This T cell receptor beta chain was sequenced during a study of control samples from healthy donors and cancer patients (dated by TCRdb to the early 2020s). The library was produced with the immunoSEQ multiplex PCR assay. The source is immuneACCESS, and TCRdb retained only in-frame sequences with V and J called. Part of the clones is not carried over; for the studies checked, unresolved V genes explain less than half of this, and the remainder is unexplained. The sample table shows approximately 74,000 clones, and 85% to 95% are seen once. The ten largest make up under 3.5% of the sample. A note on this clone: No antigen is known for it. The sample holds no much larger clone one base away, and base qualities are not on file.

The CDR3 runs 15 residues from the cysteine to the phenylalanine. Of all the DNA, just the CDR3 is kept, 45 bases in frame from base 1. CDR1 MNHEY and CDR2 SVGAGI are derived from the germline V gene. From V the trimming removes 6 bases and from J it removes 0 bases, while the gene matches leave 7 bases of the junction unaccounted for. This TCR came from a woman aged 30 to 39 in good health. The material sequenced was blood. The chain couples TRBV6-5 to TRBJ1-2; 7 middle bases align to TRBD1. Here is the DNA: TGTGCCAGCAGGAGGGGGGACAGAGCTAACTATGGCTACACCTTC. Protein translation: CASRRGDRANYGYTF.